The following is a TCR beta chain sequence with its context. What this receptor recognizes is not known. Nothing much larger sits one base from this clone, and base qualities are not available. In Seattle, one collaborating source enrolled patients while the infection was active and tracked those patients longitudinally over the course of disease. Each collaborating institution followed its own protocols to collect whole blood in K2EDTA tubes. Collaborator samples were shipped for TCRbeta analysis as frozen whole blood, isolated PBMCs, or DNA extracted from either sample type. The CDR3 measures 15 amino acids from cysteine to phenylalanine. Of the read, only the CDR3 DNA is kept; its 45 bases are in frame from base 1. TCRbeta CDR3 regions were amplified from genomic DNA by means of the immunoSEQ Assay, a bias-controlled multiplex PCR. The study's own analysis went as follows. Nucleated cell counts per sample were estimated from amplification of reference gene primers within the assay. Sequence reads were collapsed and filtered to measure the absolute abundance of every unique TCRbeta CDR3 rearrangement. Productive Simpson clonality was computed per sample as the square root of Simpson's diversity index over productive rearrangements. Entries here come from immuneACCESS through TCRdb and include only in-frame sequences with V and J called. Some clones fail to appear in such tables; in the studies checked, an unresolved V gene covers under half of the shortfall, and the cause of the remainder is unknown. That table supplies the V and J calls and clone size; D and trimming were determined from the DNA. The sample table lists approximately 110,000 clones, around 83% of them with a count of one. Jointly, the top ten make up approximately 5% of the sample.

The sample is drawn from a study of blood T cell repertoires in COVID-19 (dated by TCRdb to 2020 to 2022). Broadly, across the study: Collaborator samples came from the United States, Italy and Spain and covered acute and convalescent phases of COVID-19. The prospective study material was composed of cDNA or gDNA derived from T cells, B-cell-depleted T cells, or PBMCs. The dataset comprised deeply sampled blood TCRbeta repertoires from subjects exposed to, actively infected with, or recovered from COVID-19. Where HLA class I and class II types were available, the types were taken from metadata supplied by the sample provider, not from assay-based typing. Samples came from the ongoing ImmuneRACE study (first 160 participants) plus 1,254 subjects from 6 global collaborators. Nearly every sample came with metadata listing a de-identified subject ID, COVID-19 status, age in years and sex. The repertoires were released in a freely available public database intended as a resource for research on the immune response to SARS-CoV-2. Beyond this particular receptor, the publication reports: The quantity of clinical and demographic metadata differed by source and by participant and was supplied without curation.

Sequencing was performed on peripheral blood. The source of this sequence is a woman aged 55 to 70 with COVID-19, enrolled during active disease. The sequence joins TRBV21-1 to TRBJ2-5; the table's D call, TRBD2, has no DNA check behind it. TRBV21-1 is reported as a pseudogene. The nucleotide sequence is given as TGTGCCAGCCTCCTGGGTAGCGGGGGTCGGGAGACCCAGTACTTC. Its amino acids are CASLLGSGGRETQYF.